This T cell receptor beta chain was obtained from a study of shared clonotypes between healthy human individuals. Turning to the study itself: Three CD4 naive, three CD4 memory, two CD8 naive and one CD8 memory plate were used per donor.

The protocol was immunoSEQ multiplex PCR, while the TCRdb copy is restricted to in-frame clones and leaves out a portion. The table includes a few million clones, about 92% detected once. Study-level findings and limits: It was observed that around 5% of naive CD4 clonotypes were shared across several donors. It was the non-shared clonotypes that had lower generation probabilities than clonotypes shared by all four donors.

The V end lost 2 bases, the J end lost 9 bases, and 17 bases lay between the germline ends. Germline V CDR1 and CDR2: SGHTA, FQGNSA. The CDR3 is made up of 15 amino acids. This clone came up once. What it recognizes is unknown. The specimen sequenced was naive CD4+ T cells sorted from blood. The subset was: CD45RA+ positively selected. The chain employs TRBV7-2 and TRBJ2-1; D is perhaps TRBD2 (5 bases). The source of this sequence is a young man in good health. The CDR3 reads CASSLWGVGVSEQFF. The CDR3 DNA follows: TGTGCCAGCAGCTTATGGGGTGTGGGAGTAAGTGAGCAGTTCTTC.